The present T cell receptor (beta chain) was sequenced within a study of shared clonotypes between healthy human individuals. Per the germline V gene, CDR1 is SGHRS and CDR2 is YFSETQ. This CDR3 contains 16 residues. Trimming removed 3 bases from V and 4 bases from J; junction bases left unmatched: 5. The method was immunoSEQ multiplex PCR; TCRdb's version includes in-frame clones alone and lacks a portion of them. Altogether over a million clones are present, 98% being singletons, with the ten largest covering less than 0.55%. Healthy HIV-negative adults without recent acute infections or vaccinations served as donors. Study-wide points: Blood alone was sampled, and tissue repertoires likely differ. A reduction in generation probabilities was seen for non-shared clonotypes relative to those shared by all four donors. Clonotypes that were shared across a few donors made up 4.5% to 5% of naive CD4 clonotypes.

Turning to this clone: Its specificity is not known.

Source material: naive CD4+ T cells sorted from blood. The subset: CD45RA+ positively selected. The chain joins TRBV5-1 to TRBJ2-3; 13 bases line up with TRBD2. The clonotype originates from a man aged 30-40 years in good health. CDR3 amino acids: CASSSLLAGGPDTQYF. DNA for the CDR3: TGCGCCAGCAGCTCGCTACTAGCGGGAGGGCCAGATACGCAGTATTTT.